This T cell receptor beta chain was recorded in a study of blood T cell repertoires in COVID-19. Two negative PCRs, clearance, or symptom resolution characterized the recovered Cohort 3 donors. Per the authors' pipeline: Amplification from reference gene primers served as the basis for estimated nucleated cell counts. Clones were sequenced by immunoSEQ multiplex PCR, and TCRdb holds only the in-frame ones, with some missing. The V and J calls and clone size come from that table; D and trimming were worked out from the DNA. The sample holds some 400,000 clones, roughly nine tenths seen once. With 5 bases clipped from V and 3 bases from J, the junction kept 12 bases outside the gene matches. The CDR3 has 16 amino acids. In germline, CDR1 is SGHVS, CDR2 FQNEAQ.

The origin of this receptor is a woman aged 25 to 45 who had recovered from COVID-19. The chain joins TRBV7-8 to TRBJ1-2, with 7 nucleotides matching TRBD1. Sequencing was carried out using PBMCs or T cells enriched from blood (not recorded which). The CDR3 DNA is TGTGCCAGCAGCCTCCCGGACAGGCAAGTCGACTATGGCTACACCTTC. This gives the protein CASSLPDRQVDYGYTF.